Below, one T cell receptor (beta chain) is given with its context. This clone was seen a handful of times. Its cognate antigen has yet to be identified. Base qualities are not provided; no much larger clone lies one nucleotide away. The data stem from a study of shared clonotypes between healthy human individuals (dated by TCRdb to 2019 to 2021). About the investigation overall: The cohort comprised two women and a few men aged 18 to 49 years. Leukapheresis yielded between about 0.9 and 9.5 billion PBMCs per donor. For each donor, three plates each were used for CD4 naive and CD4 memory, two plates were used for CD8 naive, and one plate was used for CD8 memory. Blood TCR repertoires of roughly five healthy adults were deeply sequenced to estimate repertoire size and the extent of clonotype sharing between individuals. Different laboratories and diverse techniques were used to prepare libraries and sequence TCR repertoires, to increase sequencing depth and limit assay-specific biases. The research as a whole found: Because the study included a small number of donors, the genetic and exposure-history diversity represented was limited. Clonotypes shared by all four sorted-subset donors showed higher generation probabilities than non-shared clonotypes. Incomplete sequencing was indicated by rarefaction of sorted-subset datasets, despite the large sequencing depth. Sampling was limited to blood, and TCR repertoires in tissue likely differ from TCR repertoires in blood. Pairwise subsampling led to the expectation that sequencing depth would affect the degree of clonotype sharing among donors. When several donors were compared, the shared fraction of clonotypes was 5% to 6.5% for naive CD4, over 3% for naive CD8, 2% to 2.5% for memory CD4, and 0.35% to 0.5% for memory CD8. Naive subsets generally had larger estimated clonotype richness than memory subsets did.

Using the deep immunoSEQ assay, TCR CDR3 regions were amplified from genomic DNA by multiplex PCR. Extracted genomic DNA from each cell subset was distributed evenly across all wells of several immunoSEQ 96-well plates, and each plate was treated as a replicate. For sorted subsets, 200 ng of genomic DNA, equivalent to around 29,000 T cell genomes, went into each replicate PCR. Purified libraries were quantified with a Qubit 3.0 fluorometer, sized on a Bioanalyzer 2100, and re-quantified with the KAPA Library Quantification kit. Every immunoSEQ 96-well plate was sequenced on a separate single-read 150-cycle Illumina NextSeq 550 flow cell. Processing in the source paper ran as follows. Because only junctional sequences without quality scores were contained in the immunoSEQ output, filtering matching that applied to full-length reads could not be performed. Sequences were annotated with PyIR, a Python wrapper for IgBLAST v1.9, and V/J genes and CDR3 were assigned using IMGT germline references. Reads were filtered out if the reads had weak V/J assignments (E-value above 1e-6), no CDR3, stop codons, out-of-frame junctions, or ambiguous translated residues. V3J clonotypes were defined as sequences sharing an identical inferred V gene, J gene, and CDR3 amino acid sequence. To compute the percentage overlap between repertoires, the number of shared unique clonotypes was divided by the size of the smaller repertoire. Richness of each repertoire was evaluated using RTK rarefaction, the Chao1 estimator, and Recon v2.1 estimates of unobserved clonotypes. OLGA was used to compute generation probabilities for all TCRbeta clonotypes that the gDNA method yielded from a handful of donors. This is the immuneACCESS table as TCRdb keeps it, with only in-frame sequences that have V and J called. A part of the clones is gone; compared with another copy, unresolved V genes explain less than half, and the rest is unexplained. V, J and clone size reflect that table, while D and trimming were determined from the DNA. The sample yields approximately 2.1 million clones; just over 90% were counted once. Around 0.4% of the sample is taken by the ten largest.

V is shortened by 5 bases, J by 10 bases, and the region joining them spans 17 bases. The germline V gene gives CDR1 as MDHEN and CDR2 as SYDVKM. Counted from cysteine to phenylalanine, this CDR3 has 13 amino acids. Only the CDR3 DNA is retained, 39 bases long and in frame from the first base. The donors were healthy, HIV-negative adults with no recently reported acute infections or vaccinations. All donors were Caucasian adults living in Nashville, Tennessee, USA. Magnetic negative selection was used to enrich CD4+ T cells, after which naive cells were positively selected on CD45RA and the negative fraction became the memory subset. Blood was collected by leukapheresis, and PBMCs were isolated by Ficoll-Histopaque density gradient centrifugation and then cryopreserved in liquid nitrogen vapor phase. Purity and quantity of every magnetically sorted T cell population were checked by analytical flow cytometry. Genomic DNA was isolated from each sorted fraction and quantified by UV absorbance on a Nanodrop 2000c.

Material for sequencing was naive CD4+ T cells from PBMCs. The label giving this sample's cell subset or site can be read as: CD45RA+ positively selected. This TCR derives from a man aged 18 to 30 in good health. Some clones in this sample may be carry-over from other donors' samples. Rearrangement joined TRBV28 to TRBJ1-1, and TRBD1 may be the D gene, going by 6 matching bases. The CDR3 amino acid sequence is: CASSRGQKGRAFF. The DNA sequence reads TGTGCCAGCAGTCGAGGACAGAAAGGAAGAGCTTTCTTT.